The 17 T cell receptor beta chains given below trace back to one sample, sequenced in a study of response to subunit inactivated influenza vaccine. TCRdb ran MiXCR on the RT-PCR reads and lists one entry per CDR3 protein. The sample includes about 520,000 distinct CDR3 sequences, 6% to 9% of them seen just once. The sample in question was PBMCs from blood, obtained roughly 24 months after vaccination. These receptors originate from a man between 45 and 75 years old who received an inactivated influenza vaccine.

This clonotype was seen a few times. The chain employs TRBV29-1 and TRBJ2-1; the D is unclear. The length of the CDR3 is 11 residues. From germline, CDR1 is SQVTM and CDR2 ANQGSEA. The V end lost 5 bases, the J end lost 4 bases, and 6 bases lay between the germline ends. DNA of the CDR3: TGCAGCGTTATACAGTACAATGAGCAGTTCTTC. It codes for CSVIQYNEQFF.

The V and J genes are TRBV12-3 or TRBV12-4 and TRBJ2-1, with TRBD2 matching over 7 bases. V was clipped by 8 bases and J by 10 bases; unmatched bases: 8. The CDR3 has 12 residues. The CDR3 DNA reads as TGTGCCAGCCAGGCGGGAGTCGGGGAGCAGTTCTTC. Residues: CASQAGVGEQFF.

The V gene is TRBV6-5, the J gene TRBJ1-2; unclear D gene. The V and J ends lost 2 bases and 0 bases respectively, with 10 bases between them. CDR1 and CDR2 (germline): MNHEY, SVGAGI. This CDR3 comprises 15 residues. The CDR3 is CASSYNPDPNYGYTF. CDR3 coding DNA: TGTGCCAGCAGTTACAATCCGGACCCTAACTATGGCTACACCTTC.

This clonotype was detected a few times. The V gene is TRBV5-5, the J gene TRBJ2-3; 7 nucleotides agree with TRBD2. After removal of 4 bases from V and 3 bases from J, the junction contained 14 bases not matched to a gene. CDR1 and CDR2 from the germline V gene are SGHKS and YYEKEE (reference sequence). The CDR3 contains 17 residues. The CDR3 coding sequence is TGTGCCAGCAGCCACCCCCCGGGTAGCGGGCTTACAGATACGCAGTATTTT. It encodes CASSHPPGSGLTDTQYF.

The sample holds many counts of this clonotype. The chain uses TRBV5-1 and TRBJ2-2, with 12 bases fitting TRBD2. The CDR3 loop spans 17 amino acids. CDR1 and CDR2 (germline): SGHRS, YFSETQ. J was trimmed by 1 base and V by 0 bases; bases with no gene match: 1. This CDR3 reads CASSLGTSGKNTGELFF. CDR3 in DNA: TGCGCCAGCAGCTTGGGGACTAGCGGGAAGAACACCGGGGAGCTGTTTTTT. Complete variable domain (other parts from reference TRBV5-1 and TRBJ2-2): KAGVTQTPRYLIKTRGQQVTLSCSPISGHRSVSWYQQTPGQGLQFLFEYFSETQRNKGNFPGRFSGRQFSNSRSEMNVSTLELGDSALYLCASSLGTSGKNTGELFFGEGSRLTVL.

The J gene is TRBJ2-2, the V gene TRBV12-3 or TRBV12-4; D is undetermined. V was clipped by 3 bases and J by 1 base, with 9 bases between them. The length of the CDR3 is 15 residues. DNA for the CDR3: TGTGCCAGCAGTTTTGGGCAGATGAACACCGGGGAGCTGTTTTTT. Encoded protein: CASSFGQMNTGELFF.

This clonotype was seen at least ten times. This chain uses TRBV5-1 with TRBJ2-2, with TRBD1 as a possible D gene (6 bases). CDR3 length equals 15 residues. Trimming took off 4 bases at V and 1 base at J, with 11 bases between the two ends. CDR1 and CDR2 (germline): SGHRS, YFSETQ. The CDR3 DNA sequence: TGCGCCAGCAGCAAGAACAGGGAGAACACCGGGGAGCTGTTTTTT. Translated, it gives CASSKNRENTGELFF.

The chain couples TRBV20-1 to TRBJ2-1; the match to TRBD2 covers 14 bases. CDR3 length: 14 amino acids. The germline V gene encodes CDR1 DFQATT and CDR2 SNEGSKA (reference sequence). V dropped 0 bases and J dropped 12; count of bases not matched to a gene: 4. The CDR3 nucleotides read TGCAGTGCTAGAGAGACTAGCGGGAGGGCACCGCAGTTCTTC. Translation gives CSARETSGRAPQFF.

This clonotype showed up just a few times. The chain employs TRBV29-1 and TRBJ2-1; 7 bases match TRBD1. The CDR3 runs to 16 residues. V dropped 5 bases and J dropped 4; count of bases not matched to a gene: 14. Germline V gene lookup returns CDR1 SQVTM and CDR2 ANQGSEA. CDR3 sequence: CSVRHNDRVVYNEQFF. The CDR3 coding sequence is TGCAGCGTTCGCCACAATGACAGGGTAGTTTACAATGAGCAGTTCTTC.

This chain joins TRBV7-2 and TRBJ2-7; 8 nucleotides line up with TRBD1. The CDR3 runs to 14 residues. Germline V CDR1 and CDR2: SGHTA, FQGNSA. J gave up 6 bases and V 0 bases, and 4 bases lay outside the gene matches. The CDR3 spells CASSLAEQGGEQYF. The CDR3 DNA is TGTGCCAGCAGCTTAGCGGAACAGGGGGGCGAGCAGTACTTC.

This clonotype was counted a few times. The chain employs TRBV20-1 and TRBJ2-6; D tentatively reads TRBD1 or TRBD2 (5 bases each). Trimming stripped 6 bases from V and 1 base from J, with 13 bases between. The germline gives CDR1 DFQATT, CDR2 SNEGSKA (reference sequence). This CDR3 is 15 amino acids long. The CDR3 DNA follows: TGCAGTGCCATGGGACCGTTTTCTGGGGCCAACGTCCTGACTTTC. Protein sequence: CSAMGPFSGANVLTF.

The chain is built from TRBV4-2 and TRBJ2-1; TRBD2 matches 9 bases. Germline lookup yields CDR1 LGHNA and CDR2 YNFKEQ. The CDR3 is 18 residues long. Trimming at V came to 0 bases and at J to 6 bases, leaving 12 bases not matched to a gene. Here the CDR3 reads CASSQDHSGSMFSNEQFF. CDR3 in DNA: TGTGCCAGCAGCCAAGATCATAGCGGGAGTATGTTTAGCAATGAGCAGTTCTTC.

As to this clonotype: A read error may account for a junction end that differs from germline. V gene TRBV20-1 combines with J gene TRBJ2-7, with TRBD2 matching 10 bases. Germline V lookup: CDR1 DFQATT, CDR2 SNEGSKA (reference sequence). This CDR3 contains 14 residues. The CDR3 here is CSVRERLAGDEQYF. The CDR3 DNA follows: TGCAGTGTTAGAGAGAGACTAGCGGGCGACGAGCAGTACTTC.

The sample holds many counts of this clonotype. The CDR3 DNA sequence: TGTGCCAGCAGACCCTCGTGGGTGTTAGGGGACGGTACGCAGTATTTT. As protein: CASRPSWVLGDGTQYF. The chain carries TRBV6-2 or TRBV6-3 and TRBJ2-3; TRBD1 or TRBD2 may be the D gene (5 bases each). The CDR3 is 16 residues long. Trimming took off 6 bases at V and 8 bases at J, with 24 bases between the two ends. Germline V lookup: CDR1 MNHEY, CDR2 SVGEGT.

The chain carries TRBV5-1 and TRBJ2-3, with TRBD1 matching 8 bases. The CDR3 totals 17 residues. J gave up 0 bases and V 4 bases, and 10 bases lay outside the gene matches. Germline lookup yields CDR1 SGHRS and CDR2 YFSETQ. This chain's CDR3 is CASSKASTGASTDTQYF. CDR3 coding DNA: TGCGCCAGCAGCAAGGCCTCGACAGGGGCGAGCACAGATACGCAGTATTTT.

This clonotype was observed a handful of times. The chain carries TRBV20-1 and TRBJ2-1; D may correspond to TRBD1 or TRBD2 (5 bases each). Trimming took off 7 bases at V and 5 bases at J, with 12 bases between the two ends. Germline CDR1 is DFQATT and CDR2 is SNEGSKA (reference sequence). The length of the CDR3 is 12 residues. DNA of the CDR3: TGCAGTGAACCGGGACGAAACAATGAGCAGTTCTTC. Amino acid sequence: CSEPGRNNEQFF.

This chain connects TRBV7-9 to TRBJ2-5; no definite D call. The ends were cut back, 5 bases at V and 5 bases at J, with 15 bases in the middle. CDR3 size: 14 residues. Germline CDR1 is SEHNR and CDR2 is FQNEAQ (reference sequence). CDR3 amino acids: CASSPTPRRETQYF. DNA for the CDR3: TGTGCCAGCAGCCCCACTCCTCGGCGGGAGACCCAGTACTTC. The whole variable domain, remainder taken from reference TRBV7-9 and TRBJ2-5, is DTGVSQNPRHKITKRGQNVTFRCDPISEHNRLYWYRQTLGQGPEFLTYFQNEAQLEKSRLLSDRFSAERPKGSFSTLEIQRTEQGDSAMYLCASSPTPRRETQYFGPGTRLLVL.